This entry lists 26 T cell receptor beta chains sequenced from one sample in a study of beta chain features in type 1 diabetes. Their antigens remain unidentified. The investigators reverse transcribed all of the isolated RNA, so they sequenced expressed TCRB transcripts. Clones were read by immunoSEQ multiplex PCR, and TCRdb kept only the in-frame ones, dropping some. The sample contains approximately 250,000 clones, approximately 25% of which appear only once. Study results and caveats: Among all four CD4+ subsets, Type 1 diabetes patients had TCRB CDR3s that were moderately but significantly shorter.

What was sequenced was naive CD4+ T cells from blood. Source of these receptors: a woman in her twenties or thirties with type 1 diabetes.

This clone was found a few times. This rearrangement joins TRBV30 to TRBJ2-5; TRBD2 matches 8 bases. Germline CDR1 GTSNPN, CDR2 SVGIG (reference sequence). This CDR3 is built from 15 residues. After removal of 3 bases from V and 5 bases from J, the junction contained 11 bases not matched to a gene. The CDR3 coding sequence is TGTGCCTGGAGCCAACTAGCGGCCCAGGAGGAGACCCAGTACTTC. Translation: CAWSQLAAQEETQYF.

This chain links TRBV10-3 with TRBJ1-5; TRBD1 aligns across 7 bases. The CDR3 loop spans 15 amino acids. With 0 bases clipped from V and 6 bases from J, the junction kept 5 bases outside the gene matches. The germline V gene has CDR1 ENHRY and CDR2 SYGVKD. In nucleotides, the CDR3 is TGTGCCATCAGTGAGTCAAAAACAGGGGTTCAGCCCCAGCATTTT. Translated, it gives CAISESKTGVQPQHF.

V and J are TRBV6-6 and TRBJ2-3; 8 bases are a match to TRBD2. This CDR3 spans 16 amino acids. In germline, CDR1 is MNHNY, CDR2 SVGAGI (reference sequence). V dropped 3 bases and J dropped 2; count of bases not matched to a gene: 7. The CDR3: CASSYQLAGNTDTQYF. The CDR3 bases are TGTGCCAGCAGTTATCAGCTAGCGGGCAACACAGATACGCAGTATTTT.

This clone was counted a few times. V and J are TRBV29-1 and TRBJ2-1, with TRBD2 matching 14 bases. This CDR3 comprises 17 residues. Germline V gene lookup returns CDR1 SQVTM and CDR2 ANQGSEA. The ends lost 6 bases at V and 1 base at J; junction bases unmatched: 8. The CDR3 sequence: CSVVGTSGSGSYNEQFF. The CDR3 DNA sequence: TGCAGCGTCGTCGGGACTAGCGGGAGTGGTTCCTACAATGAGCAGTTCTTC.

This rearrangement joins TRBV9 to TRBJ2-3; 10 bases match TRBD1. V was clipped by 3 bases and J by 10 bases; unmatched bases: 5. Germline V gene sequence: CDR1 SGDLS, CDR2 YYNGEE. CDR3 length: 13 residues. As DNA, the CDR3 is TGTGCCAGCAGCGACCGACAGGGGGCTGCGCAGTATTTT. Its translation is CASSDRQGAAQYF. Using reference TRBV9 and TRBJ2-3 for the parts outside the CDR3, the full variable domain is DSGVTQTPKHLITATGQRVTLRCSPRSGDLSVYWYQQSLDQGLQFLIQYYNGEERAKGNILERFSAQQFPDLHSELNLSSLELGDSALYFCASSDRQGAAQYFGPGTRLTVL.

This clone appeared a few times. The CDR3 here is CASSPLAGGEDTQYF. Here the CDR3 DNA reads TGTGCCAGTAGTCCCCTAGCGGGAGGTGAGGATACGCAGTATTTT. The chain recombines TRBV19 with TRBJ2-3; TRBD2 matches at 11 bases. V gave up 5 bases and J gave up 6 bases; unmatched junction bases: 7. The CDR3 totals 15 residues. In germline, CDR1 is LNHDA, CDR2 SQIVND (reference sequence).

The chain links TRBV29-1 to TRBJ2-7, with TRBD2 as a possible D gene (5 bases). The V gene lost 0 bases and the J gene lost 4 bases, with 13 bases spanning the gap. CDR3 size: 14 residues. Germline V CDR1 and CDR2: SQVTM, ANQGSEA. The CDR3 DNA reads as TGCAGCGTTGAAGATCACGTAGAGCGGTACGAGCAGTACTTC. Residues: CSVEDHVERYEQYF.

This clone turned up a few times. The genes are TRBV4-1 and TRBJ2-7, with 8 bases aligning to TRBD1. The V gene end was trimmed by 3 bases and the J gene end by 3 bases; junction bases not matched to a gene: 7. The CDR3 length is 15 residues. The germline gives CDR1 MGHRA, CDR2 YSYEKL. This CDR3 is CASSHLRTGFYEQYF. For the CDR3, the DNA is TGCGCCAGCAGCCACCTGAGGACAGGGTTCTACGAGCAGTACTTC.

The V gene is TRBV28, the J gene TRBJ2-7, with 7 bases matching TRBD2. Germline assignment: CDR1 MDHEN and CDR2 SYDVKM. There are 14 residues in the CDR3. With 3 bases clipped from V and 5 bases from J, the junction kept 7 bases outside the gene matches. The CDR3: CASSFGGEIHEQYF. CDR3 DNA sequence: TGTGCCAGCAGTTTTGGGGGGGAAATCCACGAGCAGTACTTC.

This clone was observed a few times. The genes are TRBV28 and TRBJ2-5, with TRBD1 matching 10 bases. From germline, CDR1 is MDHEN and CDR2 SYDVKM. The J segment lost 4 bases and the V segment lost 4 bases, leaving 3 bases of the junction unmatched. The CDR3 length is 14 residues. The CDR3 sequence is CASSSGTGVETQYF. The CDR3 bases are TGTGCCAGCAGTTCCGGGACAGGGGTAGAGACCCAGTACTTC.

V and J are TRBV5-4 and TRBJ2-3; D might be TRBD1 (6 bases). There are 13 residues in the CDR3. The germline V gene has CDR1 SGHNT and CDR2 YYREEE (reference sequence). Trimming pared 1 base from V and 6 bases from J, leaving 9 bases between. DNA of the CDR3: TGTGCCAGCAGCTTGCAGGGGCCGGATACGCAGTATTTT. It specifies CASSLQGPDTQYF.

This clone was observed a handful of times. The rearrangement links TRBV30 to TRBJ1-3; maybe TRBD1 (5 bases). V was shortened by 4 bases and J by 0 bases, with 13 bases between the two germline ends. Per germline, CDR1 GTSNPN and CDR2 SVGIG (reference sequence). This CDR3 contains 15 residues. The CDR3 here is CAWTRGTISGNTIYF. The CDR3 DNA reads as TGTGCCTGGACAAGGGGCACTATCTCTGGAAACACCATATATTTT.

This clone was observed a few times. V is TRBV30 and J is TRBJ2-5; weak D call: TRBD2 (5 bases). Trimming removed 1 base at V and 5 bases at J, with 14 bases between. The CDR3 has 14 residues. From germline, CDR1 is GTSNPN and CDR2 SVGIG (reference sequence). In DNA form, the CDR3 reads TGTGCCTGGAGTGAGAGGCGATCGGGGGAGACCCAGTACTTC. It yields the protein CAWSERRSGETQYF.

The V gene is TRBV7-9, the J gene TRBJ1-5, with 8 bases fitting TRBD1. Per germline, CDR1 SEHNR and CDR2 FQNEAQ (reference sequence). The CDR3 extends over 14 amino acids. Losses at the gene ends were 5 bases for V and 3 bases for J; bases not matched to a gene: 3. CDR3 in DNA: TGTGCCAGCAGCCGGACAGGGCCCAATCAGCCCCAGCATTTT. Its translation is CASSRTGPNQPQHF. Complete variable domain (other parts from reference TRBV7-9 and TRBJ1-5): DTGVSQNPRHKITKRGQNVTFRCDPISEHNRLYWYRQTLGQGPEFLTYFQNEAQLEKSRLLSDRFSAERPKGSFSTLEIQRTEQGDSAMYLCASSRTGPNQPQHFGDGTRLSIL.

This chain uses TRBV19 with TRBJ1-2, with TRBD1 matching 9 bases. J lost 2 bases, V lost 5 bases, and 6 bases had no gene match. This CDR3 spans 15 amino acids. The V gene's germline CDR1 is LNHDA and CDR2 SQIVND (reference sequence). Here the CDR3 DNA reads TGTGCCAGTAGTCCCGCCGGGACAGGGAACTATGGCTACACCTTC. Translating it yields CASSPAGTGNYGYTF.

This clone showed up just a few times. The gene calls are TRBV5-4 and TRBJ2-7; TRBD1 agrees at 8 bases. Germline values: CDR1 SGHNT, CDR2 YYREEE (reference sequence). J lost 3 bases, V lost 2 bases, and 4 bases had no gene match. There are 14 residues in the CDR3. The CDR3 DNA sequence: TGTGCCAGCAGCTTTGGGGGACAGGACTACGAGCAGTACTTC. Amino acids: CASSFGGQDYEQYF. The variable domain in full, completed from reference TRBV5-4 and TRBJ2-7, reads ETGVTQSPTHLIKTRGQQVTLRCSSQSGHNTVSWYQQALGQGPQFIFQYYREEENGRGNFPPRFSGLQFPNYSSELNVNALELDDSALYLCASSFGGQDYEQYFGPGTRLTVT.

The genes are TRBV28 and TRBJ2-1; TRBD2 matches at 10 bases. The length of the CDR3 is 15 residues. Germline V CDR1 and CDR2: MDHEN, SYDVKM. The trim removed 5 bases at V and 7 bases at J, leaving 8 bases unmatched. The CDR3 here is CASSRAGGGTNEQFF. Here the CDR3 DNA reads TGTGCCAGCAGTCGAGCGGGAGGGGGAACGAATGAGCAGTTCTTC.

J is TRBJ2-2 and V is TRBV9; D is undetermined. CDR3 size: 12 residues. V was cut by 2 bases and J by 7 bases, with 6 bases left in between. The germline gives CDR1 SGDLS, CDR2 YYNGEE. This CDR3 reads CASSVLGGELFF. CDR3 DNA sequence: TGTGCCAGCAGCGTTCTCGGCGGGGAGCTGTTTTTT.

This chain joins TRBV9 and TRBJ1-5; a possible D gene is TRBD1 (6 bases). V was cut by 4 bases and J by 10 bases, with 15 bases left in between. Germline-derived CDR1 and CDR2 are SGDLS and YYNGEE. The CDR3 consists of 13 residues. The CDR3 nucleotides read TGTGCCAGCAGCCCGACCCCGACAGGTCCCCAGCATTTT. Protein product: CASSPTPTGPQHF. The complete variable domain, with remaining parts taken from reference TRBV9 and TRBJ1-5, reads DSGVTQTPKHLITATGQRVTLRCSPRSGDLSVYWYQQSLDQGLQFLIQYYNGEERAKGNILERFSAQQFPDLHSELNLSSLELGDSALYFCASSPTPTGPQHFGDGTRLSIL.

The genes are TRBV29-1 and TRBJ2-3, with a possible D match to TRBD2 (5 bases). Germline V gene data show CDR1 as SQVTM and CDR2 as ANQGSEA. V lost 4 bases, J lost 2 bases, and 13 bases lay in between. This CDR3 is 14 amino acids long. CDR3 amino acids: CSVGVTSSTDTQYF. CDR3 DNA sequence: TGCAGCGTTGGAGTTACTAGTTCCACAGATACGCAGTATTTT.

This clone was detected a few times. The genes are TRBV7-3 and TRBJ2-1; 7 bases are shared with TRBD2. Germline values: CDR1 SGHTA, CDR2 FQGTGA. With V trimmed by 3 bases and J by 0 bases, 5 bases remained unmatched. The CDR3 is 16 residues long. This CDR3 is CASSLSSGLSYNEQFF. CDR3 nucleotide sequence: TGTGCCAGCAGCTTGTCTAGCGGTCTCTCCTACAATGAGCAGTTCTTC.

The rearrangement links TRBV18 to TRBJ1-1, with no clear D. V lost 5 bases, J lost 5 bases, and 6 bases lay in between. This CDR3 is 11 amino acids long. The V gene's germline CDR1 is KGHSH and CDR2 LQKENI. In DNA form, the CDR3 reads TGTGCCAGCTCAGAGAGAACTGAAGCTTTCTTT. This gives the protein CASSERTEAFF.

The chain is built from TRBV5-4 and TRBJ2-3; the match to TRBD1 covers 10 bases. This CDR3 is built from 16 residues. V lost 3 bases and J lost 2; bases outside the gene matches: 6. Germline CDR1 is SGHNT and CDR2 is YYREEE (reference sequence). This CDR3 reads CASSSPDRGTTDTQYF. The DNA for the CDR3 is TGTGCCAGCAGCTCTCCGGACAGGGGGACCACAGATACGCAGTATTTT.

CDR3 region: CASRPQGPGELFF. For the CDR3, the DNA is TGTGCCAGCAGACCACAGGGCCCCGGGGAGCTGTTTTTT. The rearrangement links TRBV28 to TRBJ2-2; maybe TRBD1 (6 bases). CDR3 length: 13 residues. The ends were cut back, 6 bases at V and 6 bases at J, with 11 bases in the middle. The V gene's germline CDR1 is MDHEN and CDR2 SYDVKM. Full variable domain (rest looked up from reference TRBV28 and TRBJ2-2): DVKVTQSSRYLVKRTGEKVFLECVQDMDHENMFWYRQDPGLGLRLIYFSYDVKMKEKGDIPEGYSVSREKKERFSLILESASTNQTSMYLCASRPQGPGELFFGEGSRLTVL.

V and J are TRBV5-4 and TRBJ2-1, with 12 positions matching TRBD2. The germline CDR1 and CDR2 sequences are SGHNT and YYREEE (reference sequence). V was clipped by 7 bases and J by 7 bases; unmatched bases: 9. CDR3 length: 15 amino acids. The CDR3 sequence: CASRRLAGVGNEQFF. The CDR3 DNA is TGTGCCAGCCGCCGACTAGCGGGAGTCGGGAATGAGCAGTTCTTC.

The rearrangement links TRBV16 to TRBJ1-1, with D unresolved. The CDR3 runs to 13 residues. Trimming shortened V by 3 bases and J by 4 bases, and 9 bases separated the two germline ends. The V gene's germline CDR1 is KGHSY and CDR2 FQNENV. In DNA form, the CDR3 reads TGTGCCAGCAGCCATAGGGAGGCCACTGAAGCTTTCTTT. This sequence encodes CASSHREATEAFF.